The 2 T cell receptor beta chains below were found in one sample sequenced in a study of regulatory T cells in long-lasting Graves disease. Time point indicated: newly diagnosed GD, antithyroid drugs for less than 3 months. The authors made the TCR library using RNA they extracted from PBMCs. Sequencing libraries for TCR beta were prepared with iRepertoire HTBI primers and Arm-PCR of CDR3 regions. TCRdb re-called the multiplex PCR reads through MiXCR, storing one row per CDR3 protein. The sample comprises roughly 430,000 distinct CDR3 sequences, 15% to 20% of which are singletons, and about 11% rests with the top ten. This sample was also put to use in a study of T cells in Graves' hyperthyroidism and ophthalmopathy.

The specimen comprised peripheral blood mononuclear cells (PBMCs), sampled at new diagnosis, from a patient treated with antithyroid drugs. The receptors originated from a woman in her 30s with Graves disease.

Many counts were recorded for this clonotype. This sequence joins TRBV5-1 and TRBJ2-7, with D perhaps TRBD2 (5 bases). The CDR3 is 13 amino acids. The V gene lost 1 base and the J gene lost 7 bases, with 12 bases spanning the gap. Germline CDR1 and CDR2: SGHRS and YFSETQ. CDR3 nucleotides: TGCGCCAGCAGCTTGATGTTGACGGGGGAGCAGTACTTC. It translates to CASSLMLTGEQYF.

As to this clonotype: A much larger clone sits a single nucleotide away, making a read error possible. This chain connects TRBV12-3 or TRBV12-4 to TRBJ2-1, with unresolved D. V lost 8 bases and J 4 bases, leaving 12 bases between the germline ends. CDR3 size: 13 residues. The CDR3 nucleotides read TGTGCCAGCGCCCCAGAAGGTTACAATGAGCAGTTCTTC. Its translation is CASAPEGYNEQFF.